These 27 T cell receptor beta chains came from one sample sequenced in a study of blood T cell repertoires in COVID-19. The table came from immunoSEQ multiplex PCR; TCRdb's copy has only in-frame clones and leaves some out. The data hold fewer than 250,000 clones, with over 80% observed a single time. Sample: PBMCs or T cells enriched from blood (not recorded which). The origin of the receptors is a woman in her thirties who had been exposed to COVID-19.

The chain is built from TRBV25-1 and TRBJ2-7; TRBD2 matches at 7 bases. The CDR3 length is 16 residues. Germline V gene data show CDR1 as MGHDK and CDR2 as SYGVNS. V lost 3 bases and J lost 2; bases outside the gene matches: 10. In DNA form, the CDR3 reads TGTGCCAGCAGTGACTCGGGGGGAATGGCTCCCTACGAGCAGTACTTC. It is translated as CASSDSGGMAPYEQYF.

The V call is TRBV5-8, the J call TRBJ1-3; D is unresolved. The CDR3 is made up of 14 amino acids. V lost 1 base and J lost 1, with 6 bases in between. Germline CDR1 and CDR2: SGHTS and YDEGEE. Here the CDR3 reads CASSLTRSGNTIYF. CDR3 nucleotide sequence: TGTGCCAGCAGCTTGACCCGGTCTGGAAACACCATATATTTT.

The rearrangement joins TRBV5-1 to TRBJ2-1, with D perhaps matching TRBD2 (6 bases). Germline CDR1 reads SGHRS; CDR2 reads YFSETQ. The V end was cut by 2 bases, the J end by 0 bases, with 12 bases between. The CDR3 is 16 amino acids. The CDR3 DNA reads as TGCGCCAGCAGCTTATTAGCGGATCTCTCCTACAATGAGCAGTTCTTC. It yields the protein CASSLLADLSYNEQFF.

The chain employs TRBV6-1 and TRBJ2-7; 7 bases are shared with TRBD1. This CDR3 region has 14 residues. Germline CDR1 reads MNHNS; CDR2 reads SASEGT. The junction had 3 bases not matched to a gene; V was cut back by 1 base and J by 3 bases. The CDR3 DNA reads as TGTGCCAGCAGTGAAGTATACAGGGGCTACGAGCAGTACTTC. It encodes CASSEVYRGYEQYF.

This sequence joins TRBV7-2 and TRBJ1-4, with D perhaps TRBD1 (6 bases). Germline assignment: CDR1 SGHTA and CDR2 FQGNSA. V lost 5 bases and J 7 bases, leaving 17 bases between the germline ends. This CDR3 is 15 amino acids long. The DNA for the CDR3 is TGTGCCAGCAGCCAGAGGGGGGGTCGGGTTGAAAAACTGTTTTTT. Translated, it gives CASSQRGGRVEKLFF.

V and J are TRBV9 and TRBJ1-1; D possibly corresponds to TRBD1 (5 bases). CDR3 length equals 15 residues. Per the germline V gene, CDR1 is SGDLS and CDR2 is YYNGEE. V dropped 0 bases and J dropped 1 base, with 10 bases sitting between them. The CDR3 protein is CASSVGPGSNTEAFF. The CDR3 nucleotides are TGTGCCAGCAGCGTAGGGCCAGGGTCGAACACTGAAGCTTTCTTT.

J is TRBJ1-1 and V is TRBV12-3 or TRBV12-4; TRBD1 might be the D (5 bases). Between the trimmed V and J ends, which lost 6 bases and 4 bases, there was a span of 12 bases. The CDR3 covers 13 residues. The CDR3 loop reads CASRQAGGTEAFF. The CDR3 DNA reads TGTGCCAGCAGACAAGCGGGGGGCACTGAAGCTTTCTTT.

This chain joins TRBV9 and TRBJ2-1; D is perhaps TRBD2 (7 bases). The V end lost 8 bases, the J end lost 7 bases, and 19 bases lay between the germline ends. The CDR3 has 14 residues. Germline V CDR1 and CDR2: SGDLS, YYNGEE. The CDR3 loop reads CASTTGGHENEQFF. The CDR3 region has the DNA TGTGCCAGTACAACGGGGGGCCACGAAAATGAGCAGTTCTTC.

This clone was counted only a few times. The gene calls are TRBV10-3 and TRBJ1-1; D unresolved. V lost 5 bases, J lost 4 bases, and 11 bases lay in between. Looked up from germline, CDR1 is ENHRY and CDR2 is SYGVKD. This CDR3 is built from 13 residues. The CDR3 nucleotides read TGTGCCATCAGTCTAGCACCAGGCACTGAAGCTTTCTTT. Its protein product is CAISLAPGTEAFF.

The chain links TRBV5-4 to TRBJ1-2; 8 positions match TRBD1. This CDR3 has 14 amino acids. Trimming cost V 5 bases and J 8 bases; bases outside gene matches: 11. Germline lookup yields CDR1 SGHNT and CDR2 YYREEE (reference sequence). The CDR3 here is CASRKTGDKEGYTF. Here the CDR3 DNA reads TGTGCCAGCAGGAAGACAGGGGATAAAGAAGGCTACACCTTC.

This sequence joins TRBV6-2 or TRBV6-3 and TRBJ1-6; no reliable D call. V lost 2 bases to trimming and J lost 13 bases, with 15 bases between them. From germline, CDR1 is MNHEY and CDR2 SVGEGT. CDR3 length: 14 residues. This CDR3 is CASSYGLLAVPLHF. For the CDR3, the DNA is TGTGCCAGCAGTTACGGCCTTCTGGCGGTCCCCCTCCACTTT.

The chain combines TRBV27 with TRBJ1-3; D gene ambiguous. The CDR3 length is 15 residues. The V gene's germline CDR1 is MNHEY and CDR2 SMNVEV (reference sequence). The V end was cut by 0 bases, the J end by 2 bases, with 8 bases between. In DNA form, the CDR3 reads TGTGCCAGCAGTTTATCCACAGAGACTGGAAACACCATATATTTT. Protein: CASSLSTETGNTIYF.

This chain connects TRBV6-6 to TRBJ2-5, with a tentative D call TRBD2 (6 bases). The V gene lost 6 bases and the J gene lost 3 bases, with 20 bases spanning the gap. CDR3 size: 16 residues. Per germline, CDR1 MNHNY and CDR2 SVGAGI (reference sequence). The CDR3 sequence is CASRYRREAYEETQYF. The CDR3, as DNA: TGTGCCAGCAGATATCGCAGGGAGGCGTATGAAGAGACCCAGTACTTC.

The genes are TRBV9 and TRBJ1-6, with 8 bases aligning to TRBD1. CDR1 SGDLS and CDR2 YYNGEE come from the germline V gene. J lost 6 bases, V lost 4 bases, and 3 bases had no gene match. There are 14 residues in the CDR3. The CDR3 DNA follows: TGTGCCAGCAGCCAAGGACAGGGTAATTCACCCCTCCACTTT. Protein product: CASSQGQGNSPLHF.

The rearrangement joins TRBV5-1 to TRBJ2-7, with 9 bases lining up with TRBD2. The CDR3 covers 15 residues. Germline-derived CDR1 and CDR2 are SGHRS and YFSETQ. Losses at the gene ends were 4 bases for V and 7 bases for J; bases not matched to a gene: 12. The CDR3 DNA is TGCGCCAGCAGCCCGGCGGTAGCGGGGGCGTTTGAGCAGTACTTC. As protein: CASSPAVAGAFEQYF.

The chain links TRBV30 to TRBJ1-4; perhaps TRBD1 as D (5 bases). V shed 2 bases and J shed 5 bases, with 9 bases lying between them. This CDR3 has 13 amino acids. Germline V gives CDR1 GTSNPN, CDR2 SVGIG (reference sequence). In DNA, the CDR3 is TGTGCCTGGAGTTTACAGGCAAATGAAAAACTGTTTTTT. This sequence encodes CAWSLQANEKLFF.

This clone was detected a few times. The DNA for the CDR3 is TGTGCCAGCAGGAACTTGGGAGATGGCTACACCTTC. Translation: CASRNLGDGYTF. The V and J genes are TRBV9 and TRBJ1-2; D gene unclear. This CDR3 region has 12 residues. Deletions cut 5 bases from V and 6 bases from J, with 11 bases between. The germline V gene has CDR1 SGDLS and CDR2 YYNGEE.

CDR3 residues: CASSRPGQAYEQYF. In DNA form, the CDR3 reads TGTGCCAGCAGCCGTCCCGGACAGGCCTACGAGCAGTACTTC. The V call is TRBV7-3, the J call TRBJ2-7, with 7 bases fitting TRBD1. V shed 5 bases and J 2 bases; nucleotides not matched to a gene: 6. The CDR3 covers 14 residues. Germline CDR1 reads SGHTA; CDR2 reads FQGTGA.

V gene TRBV6-5 combines with J gene TRBJ1-1; 7 bases are shared with TRBD1. The CDR3 contains 15 residues. The V segment lost 4 bases and the J segment 5 bases; nucleotides outside the gene matches: 10. Per the germline V gene, CDR1 is MNHEY and CDR2 is SVGAGI. The CDR3 DNA is TGTGCCAGCAGTTCGAAGGGGGCTTTTGGGACTGAAGCTTTCTTT. Amino acid sequence: CASSSKGAFGTEAFF.

V is TRBV6-4 and J is TRBJ2-3; D possibly corresponds to TRBD1 (6 bases). Germline V gene sequence: CDR1 MRHNA, CDR2 SNTAGT. This CDR3 region has 14 residues. V lost 8 bases to trimming and J lost 0 bases, with 12 bases between them. CDR3 DNA: TGTGCCAGCGCCCCGGGACATAGCACAGATACGCAGTATTTT. The encoded protein is CASAPGHSTDTQYF.

The chain couples TRBV19 to TRBJ2-2; 8 nucleotides agree with TRBD2. CDR1 and CDR2 from the germline V gene are LNHDA and SQIVND (reference sequence). V lost 6 bases, J lost 3 bases, and 3 bases stayed unmatched. The CDR3 has 14 residues. CDR3 DNA: TGTGCCAGTAGGGTCGGGGGGGACACCGGGGAGCTGTTTTTT. Its translation is CASRVGGDTGELFF.

The chain uses TRBV6-2 or TRBV6-3 and TRBJ2-7, with TRBD1 matching 7 bases. Germline loops: CDR1 MNHEY, CDR2 SVGEGT. V gave up 2 bases and J gave up 5 bases; unmatched junction bases: 6. This CDR3 contains 14 residues. Here the CDR3 reads CASSYRSTGNEQYF. CDR3 nucleotides: TGTGCCAGCAGTTACCGATCGACAGGGAACGAGCAGTACTTC.

The chain uses TRBV2 and TRBJ1-4, with D tentatively TRBD1 (6 bases). This CDR3 has 13 residues. Germline CDR1 SNHLY, CDR2 FYNNEI. V lost 6 bases and J 8 bases, leaving 13 bases between the germline ends. The CDR3 nucleotides read TGTGCCAGCAGCGGAGATGACAGGGAAAAACTGTTTTTT. It codes for CASSGDDREKLFF.

This sequence joins TRBV2 and TRBJ1-6; TRBD1 agrees at 12 bases. With 4 bases clipped from V and 8 bases from J, the junction kept 6 bases outside the gene matches. This CDR3 is built from 16 residues. The germline V gene has CDR1 SNHLY and CDR2 FYNNEI. The DNA of the CDR3 is TGTGCCAGCAGTGGACGGGACAGGGGGCTTGATTCACCCCTCCACTTT. Encoded protein: CASSGRDRGLDSPLHF.

V gene TRBV7-9 combines with J gene TRBJ1-2, with 8 bases matching TRBD1. The germline V gene encodes CDR1 SEHNR and CDR2 FQNEAQ (reference sequence). The CDR3 spans 15 residues. V lost 4 bases to trimming and J lost 0 bases; unmatched junction nucleotides: 4. The CDR3 protein is CASSSLDRANYGYTF. The CDR3, as DNA: TGTGCCAGCAGCTCCCTGGACAGGGCTAACTATGGCTACACCTTC.

J is TRBJ1-1 and V is TRBV10-3; D ambiguous. Germline CDR1 is ENHRY and CDR2 is SYGVKD. This CDR3 has 11 residues. V was clipped by 3 bases and J by 5 bases, with 4 bases between them. The CDR3 DNA follows: TGTGCCATCAGTGAACTTACTGAAGCTTTCTTT. This translates into CAISELTEAFF.

This clone was picked up a small number of times. The chain recombines TRBV6-5 with TRBJ2-7; D might be TRBD1 (5 bases). Trimming took off 1 base at V and 0 bases at J, with 13 bases between the two ends. This CDR3 is built from 16 residues. The germline V gene has CDR1 MNHEY and CDR2 SVGAGI. CDR3 protein: CASSYWAGPSSYEQYF. The CDR3 DNA sequence: TGTGCCAGCAGTTACTGGGCAGGGCCCAGCTCCTACGAGCAGTACTTC.